These 2 T cell receptor beta chains share one sample of origin, sequenced in a study of T cells in Graves' hyperthyroidism and ophthalmopathy. There were TCR beta CDR3 regions amplified from RNA transcripts. The TCR CDR3 first-round RT-PCR relied on the HTBI primer set. TCRdb re-called the multiplex PCR reads through MiXCR, storing one row per CDR3 protein. The sample gives around 250,000 distinct CDR3 sequences, 14% to 15% of which show up once; roughly 14% is in the top ten. The sample comprised blood. The receptors originated from a woman in her thirties or forties with Graves' hyperthyroidism that later progressed to Graves' ophthalmopathy.

This clonotype was detected many times. The chain is built from TRBV5-1 and TRBJ2-1; TRBD2 matches 8 bases. Unmatched junction bases numbered 6, after V lost 4 bases and J lost 3 bases. The CDR3 sequence is 15 residues long. CDR1 SGHRS and CDR2 YFSETQ come from the germline V gene. This CDR3 is CASSKTSANYNEQFF. The CDR3 coding sequence is TGCGCCAGCAGCAAGACTAGCGCGAACTACAATGAGCAGTTCTTC.

This clonotype was counted at least ten times. The rearrangement links TRBV11-3 to TRBJ2-2; D is uncertain. The germline gives CDR1 SGHNT, CDR2 YENEEA. This CDR3 region has 14 residues. Between the trimmed V and J ends, which lost 5 bases and 0 bases, there was a span of 7 bases. The CDR3 DNA is TGTGCCAGCAGCCTTACCCCGAACACCGGGGAGCTGTTTTTT. Encoded protein: CASSLTPNTGELFF. Looking up the rest from reference TRBV11-3 and TRBJ2-2 gives the full variable domain: EAGVVQSPRYKIIEKKQPVAFWCNPISGHNTLYWYLQNLGQGPELLIRYENEEAVDDSQLPKDRFSAERLKGVDSTLKIQPAELGDSAVYLCASSLTPNTGELFFGEGSRLTVL.